Listed below are T cell receptor beta chains from one sample, sequenced in a study of T cell responses to AZD1222 COVID-19 vaccine. TCRdb keeps only in-frame clones here, not all; method: immunoSEQ multiplex PCR. The table shows 90,000 to 120,000 clones, with more than 85% occurring only once. Sequencing was performed on peripheral blood, taken on day 0 of AZD1222 vaccination. These receptors came from an adult in good health. The CDR3 runs from the conserved cysteine through the conserved F or W. A D gene is named only where the DNA matches it firmly. Only some rows state a clone size, as once, few, many or a class for expanded clones.

d_call	clone_size	j_call	v_call	cdr3_aa	cdr3_nt
-	-	TRBJ1-6	TRBV7-2	CASSFPGNTSPLHF	TGTGCCAGCAGTTTCCCGGGCAATACTTCACCCCTCCACTTT
TRBD2	-	TRBJ2-5	TRBV5-1	CASSLVAGVGETQYF	TGCGCCAGCAGCTTGGTTGCGGGAGTCGGGGAGACCCAGTACTTC
-	-	TRBJ1-5	TRBV10-2	CASSESRQSNQPQHF	TGCGCCAGCAGTGAGTCGCGACAAAGCAATCAGCCCCAGCATTTT
-	-	TRBJ2-5	TRBV7-3	CASSHYGTPQETQYF	TGTGCCAGCAGCCACTACGGGACACCCCAAGAGACCCAGTACTTC
-	-	TRBJ2-1	TRBV7-8	CASSSPGSSHNEQFF	TGTGCCAGCAGCTCCCCGGGTAGCAGTCACAATGAGCAGTTCTTC
-	-	TRBJ1-2	TRBV5-1	CASSLLDERGYTF	TGCGCCAGCAGCTTGTTAGATGAACGGGGCTACACCTTC
-	-	TRBJ1-5	TRBV28	CASRQGRQPQHF	TGTGCCAGCAGACAGGGAAGGCAGCCCCAGCATTTT
-	-	TRBJ2-1	TRBV27	CASSDYNEQFF	TGTGCCAGCAGCGATTACAATGAGCAGTTCTTC
TRBD2	-	TRBJ2-1	TRBV30	CAWGGTSGYNEQFF	TGTGCCTGGGGTGGGACTAGCGGGTACAATGAGCAGTTCTTC
-	-	TRBJ2-7	TRBV5-1	CASSLGPSILPEQYF	TGCGCCAGCAGCTTGGGCCCCTCAATCTTGCCCGAGCAGTACTTC
-	-	TRBJ2-2	TRBV5-1	CASSLAEGSGELFF	TGCGCCAGCAGCTTGGCCGAGGGTTCCGGGGAGCTGTTTTTT
-	-	TRBJ1-4	TRBV19	CASRYGGPTNEKLFF	TGTGCCAGCCGCTATGGGGGACCAACTAATGAAAAACTGTTTTTT
-	-	TRBJ1-2	TRBV5-4	CASNPTGNYGYTF	TGTGCCAGCAACCCGACGGGCAACTATGGCTACACCTTC
-	-	TRBJ1-2	TRBV20-1	CSAREGDGYTF	TGCAGTGCTAGAGAGGGGGACGGCTACACCTTC
-	-	TRBJ1-5	TRBV5-1	CASSLTGNQPQHF	TGCGCCAGCAGCTTGACAGGGAATCAGCCCCAGCATTTT
-	-	TRBJ2-7	TRBV7-2	CASGEGYEQYF	TGTGCCAGCGGCGAGGGCTACGAGCAGTACTTC
-	-	TRBJ1-6	TRBV5-6	CASSLDSYNSPLHF	TGTGCCAGCAGCTTAGACAGTTATAATTCACCCCTCCACTTT
-	-	TRBJ1-1	TRBV5-1	CASSLDQGRNTEAFF	TGCGCCAGCAGCTTGGATCAGGGACGGAACACTGAAGCTTTCTTT
-	-	TRBJ1-4	TRBV27	CASKQGTNEKLFF	TGTGCCAGCAAACAGGGAACTAATGAAAAACTGTTTTTT
TRBD1	-	TRBJ1-6	TRBV5-1	CASSVGQGYNSPLHF	TGCGCCAGCAGCGTGGGACAGGGCTATAATTCACCCCTCCACTTT
-	-	TRBJ1-1	TRBV29-1	CSVEVGQYTEAFF	TGCAGCGTTGAAGTGGGGCAATACACTGAAGCTTTCTTT
-	-	TRBJ2-3	TRBV2	CASYYTDTQYF	TGTGCCAGCTACTATACGGATACGCAGTATTTT
-	-	TRBJ1-2	TRBV5-1	CASSLDTMNYGYTF	TGCGCCAGCAGTCTGGACACAATGAACTATGGCTACACCTTC
TRBD1	-	TRBJ2-7	TRBV5-1	CASSSGTGGFYEQYF	TGCGCCAGCAGCTCAGGGACAGGGGGCTTCTACGAGCAGTACTTC
-	once	TRBJ2-7	TRBV27	CADPQLNEQYF	TGTGCCGACCCACAACTAAACGAGCAGTACTTC
TRBD1	-	TRBJ1-2	TRBV5-1	CASALQGALGYTF	TGCGCCAGCGCACTACAGGGGGCGTTGGGCTACACCTTC
TRBD2	-	TRBJ2-1	TRBV6-2/TRBV6-3	CASSTLAGAMDEQFF	TGTGCCAGCAGCACACTAGCGGGAGCAATGGATGAGCAGTTCTTC